The rows below give T cell receptor beta chains drawn from one sample of a study of read filtering for tumor transcriptome and immune sequencing. TCRdb fed the reads into MiXCR, producing one record per CDR3 protein. In the table there are approximately 50,000 distinct CDR3 sequences, 20% to 25% of which are singletons. Material: a population of CD138-negative cells sorted from bone marrow. The receptors come from a donor over 35 with multiple myeloma. Each CDR3 is given with its conserved first and last residue. The D gene is left open where the match is weak. Size is stated for part of the rows, as once, few or many counts, or as a class when the clone is expanded.

j_gene	abundance	d_gene	v_gene	CDR3aa	CDR3nt
TRBJ2-1	many	-	TRBV7-8	CASSLDGPLDEQFF	TGTGCCAGCAGCTTAGACGGGCCTTTGGATGAGCAGTTCTTC
TRBJ2-5	many	TRBD1	TRBV20-1	CSANDRGGLQETQYF	TGCAGTGCCAACGACAGGGGTGGCCTCCAAGAGACCCAGTACTTC
TRBJ2-1	few	TRBD2	TRBV28	CASNQGSGANEQFF	TGTGCCAGCAATCAGGGTAGCGGGGCCAATGAGCAGTTCTTC
TRBJ2-1	many	-	TRBV20-1	CSARELAHNEQFF	TGCAGTGCTAGAGAACTAGCCCACAATGAGCAGTTCTTC
TRBJ1-1	-	-	TRBV14	CASSHNLGAEAFF	TGTGCCAGCAGCCATAACCTTGGGGCTGAAGCTTTCTTC
TRBJ1-4	many	-	TRBV28	CASSWTATNEKLFF	TGTGCCAGCAGTTGGACGGCAACTAATGAAAAACTGTTTTTT
TRBJ2-7	many	TRBD1	TRBV20-1	CSADKWDRGLDEQYF	TGCAGTGCTGATAAATGGGACAGGGGGTTAGACGAGCAGTACTTC
TRBJ1-6	many	TRBD1	TRBV20-1	CSANRGRGLVSPLHF	TGCAGTGCAAACAGGGGGCGCGGGTTGGTTTCACCCCTCCACTTT
TRBJ2-7	-	-	TRBV2	CASRSSRDSAAYEQYF	TGTGCCAGCAGATCCTCCCGGGACTCTGCGGCCTACGAGCAGTACTTC
TRBJ2-3	many	-	TRBV11-1	CASSPTGTDTQYF	TGTGCCAGCAGCCCTACGGGAACAGATACGCAGTATTTT
TRBJ2-3	-	TRBD2	TRBV19	CASRDRTSGAKDPQYF	TGTGCCAGTAGAGACAGGACTAGCGGGGCGAAGGATCCGCAGTATTTT
TRBJ1-4	many	TRBD1	TRBV29-1	CSVTDREVGKLFF	TGCAGCGTTACAGACAGGGAGGTCGGAAAACTGTTTTTT
TRBJ1-1	many	-	TRBV5-1	CASSPTWGANTEAFF	TGCGCCAGCAGCCCTACCTGGGGGGCGAACACTGAAGCTTTCTTT
TRBJ1-5	many	-	TRBV29-1	CSVASNSNQPQHF	TGCAGCGTTGCCAGCAATAGCAATCAGCCCCAGCATTTT